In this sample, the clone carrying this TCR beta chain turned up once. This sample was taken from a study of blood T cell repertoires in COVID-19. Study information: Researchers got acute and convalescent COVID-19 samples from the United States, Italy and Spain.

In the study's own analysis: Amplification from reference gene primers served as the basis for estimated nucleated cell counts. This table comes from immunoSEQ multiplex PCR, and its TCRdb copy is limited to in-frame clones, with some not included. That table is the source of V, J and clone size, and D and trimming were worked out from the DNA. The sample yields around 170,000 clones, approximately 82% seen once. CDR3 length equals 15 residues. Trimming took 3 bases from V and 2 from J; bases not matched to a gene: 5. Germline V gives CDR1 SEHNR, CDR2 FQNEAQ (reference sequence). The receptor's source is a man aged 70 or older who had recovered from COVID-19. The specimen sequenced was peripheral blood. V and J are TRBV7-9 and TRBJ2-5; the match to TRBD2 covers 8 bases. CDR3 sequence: CASSLGSGTQETQYF. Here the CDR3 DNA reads TGTGCCAGCAGCTTGGGTAGCGGGACGCAAGAGACCCAGTACTTC.